A selection of T cell receptor beta chains follows, all from one sample in a study of glioma-infiltrating T cells after dendritic cell vaccination. Clones were read by immunoSEQ multiplex PCR, and TCRdb kept only the in-frame ones, dropping some. This table holds 30,000 to 40,000 clones, around four fifths found once. The sample was blood, taken before dendritic cell vaccination. The source is a human donor with glioblastoma. The CDR3 runs from the conserved cysteine through the conserved F or W. The order of the fields is J gene, V gene, D gene, CDR3 DNA, CDR3 protein. The D gene is left open where the match is weak.

>TRBJ2-3|TRBV5-5|.
TGTGCCAGCAGCCCTGGGTCAGAGAGGACAGATACGCAGTATTTT
CASSPGSERTDTQYF
>TRBJ2-1|TRBV9|.
TGTGCCAGCAGCGTAGCGGTGCAGGGCAATGAGCAGTTCTTC
CASSVAVQGNEQFF
>TRBJ2-7|TRBV5-4|TRBD1
TGTGCCAGCAGCTGGGACAGCTCCTACGAGCAGTACTTC
CASSWDSSYEQYF
>TRBJ2-5|TRBV4-2|TRBD1
TGTGCCAGCAGCCCAGGGACCAGGGGGGAGACCCAGTACTTC
CASSPGTRGETQYF
>TRBJ2-7|TRBV13|.
TGTGCCAGCAGCTTAGAGGGGTTGGAGCAGTACTTC
CASSLEGLEQYF
>TRBJ2-7|TRBV9|TRBD1
TGTGCCAGCAGCGTCGACAGGGACAGGCAGTACTTC
CASSVDRDRQYF
>TRBJ2-7|TRBV13|TRBD2
TGTGCCAGCAGCCCTGGGCGGCTAGCGGGGGCCGAGCAGTACTTC
CASSPGRLAGAEQYF
>TRBJ2-2|TRBV28|TRBD1
TGTGCCAGCAGTTCCGGGGGGTTCGGGGGACAGGGAAACACCGGGGAGCTGTTTTTT
CASSSGGFGGQGNTGELFF
>TRBJ1-5|TRBV11-2|.
TGTGCCAGCAGCTTAGCCGGGGAAAATCAGCCCCAGCATTTT
CASSLAGENQPQHF
>TRBJ1-1|TRBV7-3|TRBD1
TGTGCCAGCAGCTTGGACAGGGTCACTGAAGCTTTCTTT
CASSLDRVTEAFF
>TRBJ2-5|TRBV28|TRBD2
TGTGCCAGCAGTTTGGTGGCTAGCGGGGGAGAGACCCAGTACTTC
CASSLVASGGETQYF
>TRBJ2-5|TRBV11-3|.
TGTGCCAGCAGCTTACCCGCTGACAGAGAAGAGACCCAGTACTTC
CASSLPADREETQYF
>TRBJ2-5|TRBV5-4|.
TGTGCCAGCAGCTCCAAAAGCGAGGGAGAGAAAGAGACCCAGTACTTC
CASSSKSEGEKETQYF
>TRBJ2-3|TRBV5-1|TRBD2
TGCGCCAGCAGCTTGGAAGGGACTAGAAGCACAGATACGCAGTATTTT
CASSLEGTRSTDTQYF
>TRBJ1-2|TRBV28|TRBD1
TGTGCCAGCAGTGGGACAGGGGATGGCTACACCTTC
CASSGTGDGYTF
>TRBJ2-7|TRBV6-5|.
TGTGCCAGCAGTCCTAACCCATACGAGCAGTACTTC
CASSPNPYEQYF
>TRBJ1-5|TRBV7-2|.
TGTGCCAGCAGCCAGAGGAGGGTTTTCCAGCCCCAGCATTTT
CASSQRRVFQPQHF